A selection of T cell receptor beta chains follows, all from one sample in a study of graft-versus-host responses after intestinal transplantation. These receptors lack a known antigen. TCRdb's table, derived via immunoSEQ multiplex PCR, lists solely in-frame clones and lacks some. The table has tens of thousands of clones, more than 90% seen once; the top ten hold roughly 0.3%. Sequencing used unstimulated CD4+ T cells sorted from spleen or lymph node cells, obtained before intestinal transplant. These receptors all come from a human donor who received an intestinal transplant. Both conserved end residues are part of each CDR3. A D gene is named only where the DNA matches it firmly. Clone size is stated in some rows and not others, as once, few, many or a class when expanded.

>TRBD1|14|NA|TRBJ2-7|TRBV30
TGTGCCTGGAGTAAGGGGGCTCTACGAAACGAGCAGTACTTC
CAWSKGALRNEQYF
>NA|14|NA|TRBJ2-7|TRBV7-2
TGTGCCAGCAGCGAACGGACTGCCTCCTACGAGCAGTACTTC
CASSERTASYEQYF
>NA|11|few|TRBJ2-7|TRBV10-1
TGCGCCAGCAGTGACGGGTACGAGCAGTACTTC
CASSDGYEQYF
>TRBD2|15|once|TRBJ2-5|TRBV9
TGTGCCAGCAGCGTAGGGAGCGGGAGAGGCGAGACCCAGTACTTC
CASSVGSGRGETQYF
>NA|13|NA|TRBJ1-1|TRBV5-6
TGTGCCAGCAGCTGGGGGCCGGGCACTGAAGCTTTCTTT
CASSWGPGTEAFF
>TRBD2|16|once|TRBJ2-7|TRBV19
TGTGCCAGTAGTATACGGGGACTAGCGGATCCCTACGAGCAGTACTTC
CASSIRGLADPYEQYF
>NA|14|NA|TRBJ2-5|TRBV5-1
TGCGCCAGCAGCTTTTCAGGGCGTGTCGAGACCCAGTACTTC
CASSFSGRVETQYF
>NA|15|NA|TRBJ1-3|TRBV5-4
TGTGCCAGCAGCTTGCCCGGCGGGGGTGGAAACACCATATATTTT
CASSLPGGGGNTIYF
>NA|16|NA|TRBJ2-4|TRBV28
TGTGCCAGCAGTGAAACCGGGACGGAAGCCAAAAACATTCAGTACTTC
CASSETGTEAKNIQYF
>NA|13|once|TRBJ1-6|TRBV2
TGTGCCAGCAGGGTCGGCACGGGGTCACCCCTCCACTTT
CASRVGTGSPLHF
>TRBD2|18|NA|TRBJ2-1|TRBV19
TGTGCCAGTAGTATACTAGCGGGAGATATAAGGACCTACAATGAGCAGTTCTTC
CASSILAGDIRTYNEQFF
>TRBD1|15|NA|TRBJ1-1|TRBV9
TGTGCCAGCAGCGTAGTACAGGGGTTGAACACTGAAGCTTTCTTT
CASSVVQGLNTEAFF
>NA|15|NA|TRBJ1-2|TRBV15
TGTGCCACCAGCAGAGTCGGGTCTTTGGACTATGGCTACACCTTC
CATSRVGSLDYGYTF
>NA|12|NA|TRBJ2-7|TRBV30
TGTGCCTGGAGATGGGGGGCCAACGAGCAGTACTTC
CAWRWGANEQYF
>NA|14|once|TRBJ2-7|TRBV6-5
TGTGCCAGCACCATCGACGTAGGCTCCTACGAGCAGTACTTC
CASTIDVGSYEQYF
>NA|12|NA|TRBJ1-4|TRBV19
TGTGCCAGTAGTACCCCCCTCTCTGAACTGTTTTTT
CASSTPLSELFF
>NA|16|NA|TRBJ2-6|TRBV29-1
TGCAGCGTTGTGATTAGCATACAAAGTCGGGCCAACGTCCTGACTTTC
CSVVISIQSRANVLTF